What follows are 30 T cell receptor beta chains derived from one specimen sequenced in a study of graft-versus-host responses after intestinal transplantation (dated by TCRdb to the early 2020s). Taken with the paper, the label for time point translates to: cells obtained before transplantation from donor or recipient. Preparation of the library involved the immunoSEQ multiplex PCR assay. TCRdb's version of the immuneACCESS table is confined to in-frame rearrangements and falls short of the full clone set. An unresolved V gene accounts for under half of the shortfall where checked; the remainder is of unknown origin. This sample is represented by tens of thousands of clones; around 86% of them were singletons. About a sixth of the sample is taken by the ten largest. These TCRs are of unknown antigen specificity. The specimen comprised unstimulated CD8+ T cells sorted from spleen or lymph node cells, sampled before intestinal transplant. The receptors derive from a human donor who received an intestinal transplant.

The chain combines TRBV4-2 with TRBJ1-2, with 7 bases aligning to TRBD1. Germline lookup yields CDR1 LGHNA and CDR2 YNFKEQ. V lost 0 bases, J lost 5 bases, and 6 bases stayed unmatched. The CDR3 loop spans 15 amino acids. CDR3 loop: CASSQEKGAQYGYTF. The CDR3 DNA reads TGTGCCAGCAGCCAAGAAAAGGGGGCCCAATATGGCTACACCTTC.

The rearrangement links TRBV28 to TRBJ2-5, with no clear D. Per the germline V gene, CDR1 is MDHEN and CDR2 is SYDVKM. The CDR3 length is 14 residues. Trimming took off 6 bases at V and 1 base at J, with 12 bases between the two ends. CDR3 nucleotides: TGTGCCAGCAGAGAAAGGCCTCCCCAAGAGACCCAGTACTTC. It translates to CASRERPPQETQYF.

This chain joins TRBV9 and TRBJ2-2; D is perhaps TRBD1 (5 bases). The V gene's germline CDR1 is SGDLS and CDR2 YYNGEE. The germline V and J ends were trimmed by 1 base and 6 bases, with 10 bases remaining between them. The CDR3 spans 14 residues. This CDR3 is CASSVSRGSGELFF. The CDR3 region has the DNA TGTGCCAGCAGCGTATCAAGGGGATCCGGGGAGCTGTTTTTT.

This clone has just a few counts. The rearrangement links TRBV28 to TRBJ2-3; D remains unclear. The CDR3 length is 11 residues. Looked up from germline, CDR1 is MDHEN and CDR2 is SYDVKM. The V end was cut by 7 bases, the J end by 2 bases, with 4 bases between. The DNA of the CDR3 is TGTGCCAGCACCTCCACAGATACGCAGTATTTT. This sequence encodes CASTSTDTQYF.

This chain links TRBV6-1 with TRBJ2-1; 10 nucleotides line up with TRBD2. This CDR3 is built from 12 residues. V shed 5 bases and J 14 bases; nucleotides not matched to a gene: 6. Germline lookup yields CDR1 MNHNS and CDR2 SASEGT. CDR3 coding DNA: TGTGCCAGCAGTCCAGCGGGAGGGGAAAAGTTCTTC. This codes for CASSPAGGEKFF.

About this clone: Other DNA sequences from this sample encode an identical CDR3 as well. The chain combines TRBV9 with TRBJ2-3; D perhaps matches TRBD1 (5 bases). This CDR3 is built from 14 residues. Germline CDR1 and CDR2: SGDLS and YYNGEE. Trimming shortened V by 0 bases and J by 1 base, and 6 bases separated the two germline ends. CDR3 residues: CASSVVGGTDTQYF. The CDR3 DNA reads as TGTGCCAGCAGCGTAGTAGGGGGCACAGATACGCAGTATTTT.

A single count supports this clone. The chain recombines TRBV28 with TRBJ2-1; D gene ambiguous. The CDR3 covers 15 residues. V was clipped by 6 bases and J by 4 bases, with 16 bases between them. Germline CDR1 and CDR2: MDHEN and SYDVKM. The CDR3 here is CASRPPRSPYNEQFF. DNA of the CDR3: TGTGCCAGCAGACCCCCCCGGAGCCCTTACAATGAGCAGTTCTTC.

V is TRBV27 and J is TRBJ2-1, with TRBD1 matching over 8 bases. Germline values: CDR1 MNHEY, CDR2 SMNVEV (reference sequence). The CDR3 contains 17 residues. Unmatched junction bases numbered 13, after V lost 9 bases and J lost 0 bases. CDR3 coding DNA: TGTGCCAGTGACTCGACAGGGGATCCCGTCTCCTACAATGAGCAGTTCTTC. Translated, it gives CASDSTGDPVSYNEQFF.

The chain employs TRBV13 and TRBJ2-7; D possibly uses TRBD1 or TRBD2 (5 bases each). The germline V gene encodes CDR1 PRHDT and CDR2 FYEKMQ (reference sequence). The germline V and J ends were trimmed by 4 bases and 0 bases, with 10 bases remaining between them. CDR3 length: 14 amino acids. The CDR3 sequence: CASSWAGTSYEQYF. DNA for the CDR3: TGTGCCAGCAGCTGGGCAGGGACCTCCTACGAGCAGTACTTC.

CDR3 nucleotides: TGTGCCAGCAGCTTGGCCTTTGCTAGCGGCCAAGAGACCCAGTACTTC. Residues: CASSLAFASGQETQYF. The chain combines TRBV5-6 with TRBJ2-5, with 7 bases lining up with TRBD2. V was pared by 0 bases and J by 1 base, with 6 bases of the junction left unmatched. Germline assignment: CDR1 SGHDT and CDR2 YYEEEE. The CDR3 covers 16 residues.

The J gene is TRBJ1-2, the V gene TRBV27; D is possibly TRBD1 (5 bases). Germline lookup yields CDR1 MNHEY and CDR2 SMNVEV (reference sequence). Between the trimmed V and J ends, which lost 5 bases and 8 bases, there was a span of 24 bases. This CDR3 is 16 amino acids long. The CDR3 DNA is TGTGCCAGCAGTCCCCTCCGTTGTAGGGGAGAGGACGGCTACACCTTC. Amino acids: CASSPLRCRGEDGYTF.

This chain joins TRBV5-5 and TRBJ2-1, with TRBD1 matching over 8 bases. Unmatched junction bases numbered 10, after V lost 4 bases and J lost 4 bases. CDR1 SGHKS and CDR2 YYEKEE come from the germline V gene (reference sequence). This CDR3 has 16 residues. The CDR3 reads CASSPVPRDRYNEQFF. DNA for the CDR3: TGTGCCAGCAGCCCTGTTCCGCGGGACAGGTACAATGAGCAGTTCTTC.

CDR3 loop: CASSLFLAGLDEQFF. DNA of the CDR3: TGTGCCAGCAGCTTGTTTCTAGCGGGGTTGGATGAGCAGTTCTTC. The rearrangement uses TRBV5-4 and TRBJ2-1; 9 bases map to TRBD2. The CDR3 covers 15 residues. The trim removed 1 base at V and 8 bases at J, leaving 7 bases unmatched. The germline gives CDR1 SGHNT, CDR2 YYREEE (reference sequence).

The chain links TRBV21-1 to TRBJ1-6. TRBV21-1 has pseudogene status. This CDR3 comprises 14 residues. CDR3 sequence: CASSKGRQLFTLHF. The DNA of the CDR3 is TGTGCCAGCAGCAAAGGGCGTCAGTTATTCACCCTCCACTTT.

The chain uses TRBV5-1 and TRBJ2-5; TRBD1 might be the D (5 bases). CDR3 length equals 15 residues. Germline-derived CDR1 and CDR2 are SGHRS and YFSETQ. Trimming pared 4 bases from V and 1 base from J, leaving 14 bases between. CDR3 loop: CASSPEGAPQETQYF. The DNA for the CDR3 is TGCGCCAGCAGCCCGGAAGGGGCGCCCCAAGAGACCCAGTACTTC.

The V and J genes are TRBV7-6 and TRBJ1-1; weak D call: TRBD1 (6 bases). In germline, CDR1 is SGHVS, CDR2 FNYEAQ. V was shortened by 5 bases and J by 4 bases, with 14 bases between the two germline ends. There are 14 residues in the CDR3. The CDR3 bases are TGTGCCAGCAGCCCAGGGGCAGGGTTCACTGAAGCTTTCTTT. Translation gives CASSPGAGFTEAFF.

The rearrangement joins TRBV6-5 to TRBJ2-3, with a tentative D call TRBD1 (5 bases). Deletions cut 5 bases from V and 1 base from J, with 13 bases between. This CDR3 region has 15 residues. Germline V gene data show CDR1 as MNHEY and CDR2 as SVGAGI. The CDR3 nucleotides are TGTGCCAGCAGTCTTACAGGTGGAGGCACAGATACGCAGTATTTT. It yields the protein CASSLTGGGTDTQYF.

In this sample, this clone turned up a few times. This rearrangement joins TRBV4-1 to TRBJ1-2, with D maybe TRBD1 (5 bases). Trimming took off 1 base at V and 8 bases at J, with 17 bases between the two ends. CDR1 MGHRA and CDR2 YSYEKL come from the germline V gene. This CDR3 contains 15 residues. CDR3 sequence reads: CASSQGGAGRGGYTF. The DNA for the CDR3 is TGCGCCAGCAGCCAAGGAGGGGCGGGGAGGGGAGGCTACACCTTC.

This chain joins TRBV7-9 and TRBJ1-2, with a weak D call TRBD1 (5 bases). The CDR3 totals 14 residues. V dropped 2 bases and J dropped 7 bases, with 14 bases sitting between them. In germline, CDR1 is SEHNR, CDR2 FQNEAQ (reference sequence). In nucleotides, the CDR3 is TGTGCCAGCAGCTTATTATGGGGGATGGTTGGCTACACCTTC. As protein: CASSLLWGMVGYTF.

This clone was seen only once. This chain connects TRBV15 to TRBJ1-5, with 9 bases lining up with TRBD1. V gave up 4 bases and J gave up 5 bases; unmatched junction bases: 6. The length of the CDR3 is 15 residues. Per germline, CDR1 LNHNV and CDR2 YYDKDF (reference sequence). The CDR3 bases are TGTGCCACCAGCATTGGGACAGGGAGGGATCAGCCCCAGCATTTT. It encodes CATSIGTGRDQPQHF.

This clone appeared once. J is TRBJ2-2 and V is TRBV5-6, with 9 positions matching TRBD1. Trimming took 1 base from V and 4 from J; bases not matched to a gene: 5. The CDR3 length is 16 residues. The V gene's germline CDR1 is SGHDT and CDR2 YYEEEE. In DNA form, the CDR3 reads TGTGCCAGCAGCTTGTTAGGGACAGGGATCACCGGGGAGCTGTTTTTT. It specifies CASSLLGTGITGELFF.

This clone was seen only once. The chain carries TRBV5-1 and TRBJ1-1; no firm D call. Trimming removed 3 bases at V and 1 base at J, with 16 bases between. This CDR3 has 16 residues. Germline CDR1 is SGHRS and CDR2 is YFSETQ. The CDR3 DNA sequence: TGCGCCAGCAGCTCCGAGAGGTTAGGGCAGAACACTGAAGCTTTCTTT. Translated, it gives CASSSERLGQNTEAFF.

This clone was seen a single time. The chain joins TRBV4-1 to TRBJ1-5, with TRBD1 as a possible D gene (6 bases). Germline-derived CDR1 and CDR2 are MGHRA and YSYEKL. The CDR3 spans 16 residues. Trimming removed 0 bases from V and 6 bases from J, with 15 bases in between. The CDR3 sequence is CASSQDQVGGGQPQHF. The CDR3 nucleotides are TGCGCCAGCAGCCAAGATCAAGTAGGGGGAGGTCAGCCCCAGCATTTT.

The chain uses TRBV4-2 and TRBJ2-3; 13 nucleotides line up with TRBD2. Germline-derived CDR1 and CDR2 are LGHNA and YNFKEQ. The CDR3 loop spans 16 amino acids. J gave up 5 bases and V 7 bases, and 9 bases lay outside the gene matches. As DNA, the CDR3 is TGTGCCAGCACCGCTGGACTAGCGGGAGAGGGAGATACGCAGTATTTT. Translating gives CASTAGLAGEGDTQYF.

The chain carries TRBV6-6 and TRBJ1-2; TRBD1 matches at 7 bases. V dropped 8 bases and J dropped 6; count of bases not matched to a gene: 18. The CDR3 has 16 amino acids. Germline CDR1 and CDR2: MNHNY and SVGAGI (reference sequence). The CDR3 protein is CASGWTGHYLVDGYTF. Here the CDR3 DNA reads TGTGCCAGCGGGTGGACAGGACATTACCTTGTCGATGGCTACACCTTC.

CDR3 loop: CASSLVLAGRTGELFF. The CDR3 bases are TGTGCCAGCAGCTTGGTCCTAGCGGGTCGAACCGGGGAGCTGTTTTTT. The genes are TRBV7-3 and TRBJ2-2, with 8 bases that match TRBD2. With 3 bases clipped from V and 5 bases from J, the junction kept 8 bases outside the gene matches. The germline CDR1 and CDR2 sequences are SGHTA and FQGTGA. The CDR3 is 16 residues long.

CDR3 residues: CASSGVGTQYF. CDR3 bases: TGTGCCAGTTCAGGAGTAGGTACGCAGTATTTT. The V and J genes are TRBV19 and TRBJ2-3; D gene ambiguous. CDR3 length: 11 amino acids. Germline CDR1 LNHDA, CDR2 SQIVND (reference sequence). The ends were cut back, 8 bases at V and 8 bases at J, with 11 bases in the middle.

This chain uses TRBV9 with TRBJ2-3, with a tentative D call TRBD1 (7 bases). V lost 4 bases, J lost 1 base, and 16 bases lay in between. The CDR3 runs to 16 residues. Germline loops: CDR1 SGDLS, CDR2 YYNGEE. CDR3: CASSRGGGGGTDTQYF. The CDR3 DNA sequence: TGTGCCAGCAGCCGAGGGGGCGGCGGGGGCACAGATACGCAGTATTTT.

This clone was recorded only once. The CDR3 DNA is TGCGCCAGCAGCCAAGATTGGCAGTTTAATGAAAAACTGTTTTTT. Translating it yields CASSQDWQFNEKLFF. The chain is built from TRBV4-1 and TRBJ1-4; unclear D gene. CDR1 is MGHRA and CDR2 is YSYEKL in the germline V gene. The length of the CDR3 is 15 residues. Trimming pared 0 bases from V and 4 bases from J, leaving 9 bases between.

The chain joins TRBV4-1 to TRBJ2-1, with 8 bases matching TRBD2. The trim removed 2 bases at V and 1 base at J, leaving 4 bases unmatched. The length of the CDR3 is 16 residues. CDR1 is MGHRA and CDR2 is YSYEKL in the germline V gene. CDR3 sequence: CASSQYSGVSYNEQFF. Here the CDR3 DNA reads TGCGCCAGCAGCCAATATAGCGGGGTATCCTACAATGAGCAGTTCTTC.